This TCR beta chain was sequenced in a study of identical twins. Study-wide points: Those out-of-frame alpha sequences shared by twins showed an excess of low generation probability. The study found that models underestimated out-of-frame TCR alpha sharing in monozygotic twins. The analysis was cross-sectional rather than longitudinal within donors.

TCRdb reanalysed the 5' RACE reads using MiXCR and keeps one entry per CDR3 protein. Counted here are 250,000 to 350,000 distinct CDR3 sequences, around 9.7% occurring once; the ten biggest clones make up approximately 6.6%. For this clonotype: Its antigen is not known. A read error may produce the germline difference seen at one junction end.

This CDR3 has 18 residues. Healthy Caucasians made up all donors. The data were also submitted as part of a second study, on yellow fever vaccine responses in identical twins.

The chain is built from TRBV12-3 or TRBV12-4 and TRBJ2-3; 10 bases agree with TRBD2. The source material was CD8+ T cells sorted from blood. This TCR was sampled from a woman aged 18-29 years in good health. The CDR3 nucleotides are TGTGCCATCAGTCCCAAGCTAGCGGGAGTAATGAGCACAGATACGCAGTATTTT. Its translation: CAISPKLAGVMSTDTQYF.